This TCR beta chain was sequenced in a study of vaccination effects on CD4 cells after COVID-19. Study-level results: In vaccinees who were healthy, merely 1 out of 255 vaccine-induced clones cross-reacted with common cold coronaviruses. Clones of infection and vaccine origin contracted markedly late after vaccination.

To note about this clone: The antigen is unknown.

The V end was cut by 5 bases, the J end by 8 bases, with 13 bases between. This CDR3 has 13 amino acids. Repertoires were generated with immunoSEQ multiplex PCR, while TCRdb's copy carries only in-frame clones and drops some. The data show about 76,000 clones, 70% to 80% seen once. Subsequent to a culture period of roughly 11 days, CD4+ T cells were isolated. Cultures had half their medium replaced with IL-2 medium on days 3 and 7. The material sequenced was CD4+ T cells from PBMCs cultured without peptide, taken before COVID-19 vaccination. This chain links TRBV12-3 or TRBV12-4 with TRBJ2-1; unclear D gene. This sequence originates from a human donor who received a COVID-19 vaccine. In DNA form, the CDR3 reads TGTGCCAGCAGTCGGACCCCGGTCCATGAGCAGTTCTTC. Its protein product is CASSRTPVHEQFF.